The 31 T cell receptor beta chains below all came from one sample that was sequenced in a study of shared clonotypes between healthy human individuals. Produced via immunoSEQ multiplex PCR; TCRdb's table is partial and in-frame only. Among some 1 million clones listed, 70% to 80% were seen once. Material for sequencing was memory CD4+ T cells sorted from blood. Subset of the sample: CD45RA-negative fraction. These receptors were collected from a man between 18 and 35 years old in good health.

The rearrangement joins TRBV18 to TRBJ1-5, with 7 nucleotides matching TRBD1. The CDR3 loop spans 16 amino acids. V was pared by 0 bases and J by 4 bases, with 6 bases of the junction left unmatched. From germline, CDR1 is KGHSH and CDR2 LQKENI. The CDR3 loop reads CASSPPMKGANQPQHF. The CDR3 region has the DNA TGTGCCAGCTCACCACCAATGAAGGGGGCGAATCAGCCCCAGCATTTT.

This chain joins TRBV7-2 and TRBJ1-5, with D unclear. Trimming removed 2 bases at V and 7 bases at J, with 9 bases between. Germline V CDR1 and CDR2: SGHTA, FQGNSA. The CDR3 runs 13 residues. The CDR3 region has the DNA TGTGCCAGCAGCTTAACCTTGGGGCAGCCCCAGCATTTT. This encodes CASSLTLGQPQHF.

This clone was recorded once. The chain uses TRBV18 and TRBJ2-5; TRBD1 or TRBD2 may be the D gene (5 bases each). This CDR3 is built from 15 residues. Trimming took off 1 base at V and 5 bases at J, with 14 bases between the two ends. Germline-derived CDR1 and CDR2 are KGHSH and LQKENI. The CDR3: CASSPRDMGTETQYF. The CDR3 nucleotides are TGTGCCAGCTCACCACGAGATATGGGGACCGAGACCCAGTACTTC.

J is TRBJ2-3 and V is TRBV5-1, with 7 nucleotides matching TRBD1. The V and J ends lost 3 bases and 6 bases, in that order; junction bases with no gene match: 10. CDR3 length equals 15 residues. CDR1 SGHRS and CDR2 YFSETQ come from the germline V gene. Here the CDR3 DNA reads TGCGCCAGCAGCTCCACAGGGGCGGGTTCGGATACGCAGTATTTT. The encoded protein is CASSSTGAGSDTQYF.

This clone was recorded a few times. The V gene is TRBV18, the J gene TRBJ1-1; D not certain. CDR1 KGHSH and CDR2 LQKENI come from the germline V gene. V gave up 3 bases and J gave up 5 bases, with 13 bases separating them. The CDR3 runs to 14 residues. The CDR3 coding sequence is TGTGCCAGCTCACCTCCGGGAGGGTGGACTGAAGCTTTCTTT. Protein: CASSPPGGWTEAFF.

V and J are TRBV19 and TRBJ1-5; D perhaps matches TRBD1 (5 bases). The ends were cut back, 1 base at V and 5 bases at J, with 12 bases in the middle. The CDR3 length is 15 residues. In germline, CDR1 is LNHDA, CDR2 SQIVND (reference sequence). CDR3 region: CASSIGGGGHQPQHF. Written as DNA, the CDR3 is TGTGCCAGTAGTATAGGGGGGGGAGGGCATCAGCCCCAGCATTTT. Supplemented by reference TRBV19 and TRBJ1-5, the full variable domain reads DGGITQSPKYLFRKEGQNVTLSCEQNLNHDAMYWYRQDPGQGLRLIYYSQIVNDFQKGDIAEGYSVSREKKESFPLTVTSAQKNPTAFYLCASSIGGGGHQPQHFGDGTRLSIL.

The chain combines TRBV4-1 with TRBJ2-1, with D possibly being TRBD1 (6 bases). Trimming removed 4 bases at V and 7 bases at J, with 11 bases between. This CDR3 has 13 amino acids. Germline-derived CDR1 and CDR2 are MGHRA and YSYEKL. The CDR3 bases are TGCGCCAGCAGCCGCCAAGGACAGAATGAGCAGTTCTTC. Translating gives CASSRQGQNEQFF.

V is TRBV5-1 and J is TRBJ2-7, with D perhaps TRBD2 (6 bases). Germline V gives CDR1 SGHRS, CDR2 YFSETQ. Trimming left V 7 bases short and J 7 bases short, with 18 bases between. The CDR3 spans 13 residues. Here the CDR3 DNA reads TGCGCCAGCGATCCTCTGGGGGGTTTGGAGCAGTACTTC. It translates to CASDPLGGLEQYF.

The chain combines TRBV7-9 with TRBJ1-2, with 9 nucleotides matching TRBD1. The CDR3 runs to 16 residues. V shed 5 bases, J shed 3 bases, and the junction held 10 bases outside the gene matches. CDR1 SEHNR and CDR2 FQNEAQ come from the germline V gene (reference sequence). The CDR3 loop reads CASSRPPGQGDYGYTF. The CDR3 region has the DNA TGTGCCAGCAGCCGTCCGCCGGGACAGGGAGACTATGGCTACACCTTC.

This clone was detected only a few times. In the same sample, other DNA sequences code for this CDR3. The genes are TRBV5-1 and TRBJ1-2; 11 nucleotides agree with TRBD1. V lost 4 bases to trimming and J lost 7 bases; unmatched junction nucleotides: 3. This CDR3 region has 13 residues. Germline-derived CDR1 and CDR2 are SGHRS and YFSETQ. DNA for the CDR3: TGCGCCAGCAGCGCGGGACAGGGGGGTGGCTACACCTTC. As protein: CASSAGQGGGYTF.

The CDR3 loop is CASSPRPGSYEQFF. CDR3 DNA: TGCGCCAGCAGCCCCAGGCCAGGGAGCTATGAGCAGTTCTTC. The chain couples TRBV5-1 to TRBJ2-1; D tentatively reads TRBD1 or TRBD2 (5 bases each). Looked up from germline, CDR1 is SGHRS and CDR2 is YFSETQ. This CDR3 spans 14 amino acids. V was clipped by 4 bases and J by 8 bases, with 16 bases between them.

This rearrangement joins TRBV10-3 to TRBJ2-7; weak D call: TRBD1 (6 bases). The CDR3 sequence is 15 residues long. Trimming pared 5 bases from V and 6 bases from J, leaving 20 bases between. Germline-derived CDR1 and CDR2 are ENHRY and SYGVKD. CDR3 DNA: TGTGCCATCAGTACCTCTCCCCAGACAGGCGGCGAGCAGTACTTC. Translating it yields CAISTSPQTGGEQYF.

The V and J genes are TRBV6-6 and TRBJ1-1; no clear D. V lost 2 bases and J 1 base, leaving 11 bases between the germline ends. Germline V lookup: CDR1 MNHNY, CDR2 SVGAGI (reference sequence). The CDR3 is 15 residues long. The CDR3 loop reads CASSYRQAGNTEAFF. Here the CDR3 DNA reads TGTGCCAGCAGTTACCGGCAGGCGGGGAACACTGAAGCTTTCTTT.

This chain connects TRBV29-1 to TRBJ2-5; 11 nucleotides match TRBD2. The CDR3 totals 15 residues. The germline V gene encodes CDR1 SQVTM and CDR2 ANQGSEA. V dropped 6 bases and J dropped 2; count of bases not matched to a gene: 8. For the CDR3, the DNA is TGCAGCGTGGGGGGACTAGCGGTACCTCAAGAGACCCAGTACTTC. Amino acids: CSVGGLAVPQETQYF. The full variable domain, in which reference TRBV29-1 and TRBJ2-5 provide the parts outside the CDR3, is SAVISQKPSRDICQRGTSLTIQCQVDSQVTMMFWYRQQPGQSLTLIATANQGSEATYESGFVIDKFPISRPNLTFSTLTVSNMSPEDSSIYLCSVGGLAVPQETQYFGPGTRLLVL.

The chain links TRBV27 to TRBJ2-7; 8 bases match TRBD1. The CDR3 runs 14 residues. V was clipped by 2 bases and J by 5 bases; unmatched bases: 5. CDR1 is MNHEY, CDR2 SMNVEV, per germline (reference sequence). CDR3 protein: CASSLQGARNEQYF. In DNA form, the CDR3 reads TGTGCCAGCAGTTTACAGGGGGCCCGGAACGAGCAGTACTTC.

This clone occurred a few times. The chain couples TRBV9 to TRBJ2-6; no clear D. Germline loops: CDR1 SGDLS, CDR2 YYNGEE. V gave up 1 base and J gave up 2 bases, with 7 bases separating them. There are 15 residues in the CDR3. The CDR3 sequence: CASSVREAGANVLTF. In DNA form, the CDR3 reads TGTGCCAGCAGCGTAAGAGAGGCTGGGGCCAACGTCCTGACTTTC.

As concerns this clone: Sequence at one end of the junction differs from germline and may be a read error. The V call is TRBV7-7, the J call TRBJ1-3, with D uncertain. Germline CDR1 reads SSHAT; CDR2 reads FNYEAQ (reference sequence). This CDR3 comprises 15 residues. Here the CDR3 DNA reads TGTGCTAGCAGCTTAGAATCCGGGCCCGGAAACACCATATATTTT. Translated, it gives CASSLESGPGNTIYF.

The chain employs TRBV28 and TRBJ1-5; TRBD1 matches 8 bases. The CDR3 is 14 residues long. The germline gives CDR1 MDHEN, CDR2 SYDVKM. J lost 3 bases, V lost 10 bases, and 8 bases had no gene match. The CDR3 reads CAINNRGANQPQHF. The CDR3 region has the DNA TGTGCCATCAATAACAGGGGGGCCAATCAGCCCCAGCATTTT.

V gene TRBV9 combines with J gene TRBJ1-5, with unresolved D. Trimming left V 3 bases short and J 4 bases short, with 5 bases between. The CDR3 loop spans 12 amino acids. Germline CDR1 reads SGDLS; CDR2 reads YYNGEE. The CDR3 DNA reads as TGTGCCAGCAGCGCGGGGAATCAGCCCCAGCATTTT. Translated, it gives CASSAGNQPQHF. Full variable domain (missing parts from reference TRBV9 and TRBJ1-5): DSGVTQTPKHLITATGQRVTLRCSPRSGDLSVYWYQQSLDQGLQFLIQYYNGEERAKGNILERFSAQQFPDLHSELNLSSLELGDSALYFCASSAGNQPQHFGDGTRLSIL.

This clone was seen only once. The V gene is TRBV4-1, the J gene TRBJ2-2; D may be TRBD1 (6 bases). CDR1 is MGHRA and CDR2 is YSYEKL in the germline V gene. V was cut by 2 bases and J by 1 base, with 11 bases left in between. This CDR3 region has 16 residues. In DNA form, the CDR3 reads TGCGCCAGCAGCCAATTTACAGGGCTGAACACCGGGGAGCTGTTTTTT. Amino acids: CASSQFTGLNTGELFF.

The genes are TRBV19 and TRBJ2-5; 8 bases are shared with TRBD2. The junction had 9 bases not matched to a gene; V was cut back by 3 bases and J by 0 bases. This CDR3 comprises 17 residues. Germline CDR1 LNHDA, CDR2 SQIVND (reference sequence). The CDR3 reads CASSMATGTRYQETQYF. CDR3 DNA: TGTGCCAGTAGTATGGCTACCGGGACTAGGTACCAAGAGACCCAGTACTTC. Based on the CDR3 plus reference TRBV19 and TRBJ2-5, the full variable domain is DGGITQSPKYLFRKEGQNVTLSCEQNLNHDAMYWYRQDPGQGLRLIYYSQIVNDFQKGDIAEGYSVSREKKESFPLTVTSAQKNPTAFYLCASSMATGTRYQETQYFGPGTRLLVL.

The V and J genes are TRBV6-5 and TRBJ2-2; perhaps TRBD2 as D (5 bases). Trimming shortened V by 0 bases and J by 3 bases, and 11 bases separated the two germline ends. Germline assignment: CDR1 MNHEY and CDR2 SVGAGI. The CDR3 totals 16 residues. This CDR3 reads CASSYSWPGDTGELFF. CDR3 bases: TGTGCCAGCAGTTACTCTTGGCCCGGGGACACCGGGGAGCTGTTTTTT.

The V and J genes are TRBV12-5 and TRBJ2-5, with D unclear. Between the trimmed V and J ends, which lost 2 bases and 1 base, there was a span of 17 bases. Germline values: CDR1 LGHNT, CDR2 FRNRAP. CDR3 length: 17 amino acids. The CDR3, as DNA: TGTGCTAGTGGTTTGCTCTTGGGCCGAACGTCCCAAGAGACCCAGTACTTC. Protein product: CASGLLLGRTSQETQYF.

The CDR3 here is CASRPPARAPGANVLTF. The CDR3, as DNA: TGTGCCAGTAGGCCCCCCGCTAGGGCTCCTGGGGCCAACGTCCTGACTTTC. This chain joins TRBV19 and TRBJ2-6, with D uncertain. With 6 bases removed from V and 2 bases from J, the gap between germline ends came to 17 bases. The CDR3 sequence is 17 residues long. Looked up from germline, CDR1 is LNHDA and CDR2 is SQIVND (reference sequence).

Worth noting for this clone: Other DNA sequences in the sample encode the same CDR3. The CDR3 loop reads CASSLALETQYF. The DNA for the CDR3 is TGCGCCAGCAGCTTGGCCTTAGAGACCCAGTACTTC. The chain links TRBV5-1 to TRBJ2-5; no clear D gene. Germline V gene sequence: CDR1 SGHRS, CDR2 YFSETQ. V shed 0 bases and J shed 4 bases, with 4 bases lying between them. This CDR3 is 12 amino acids long.

This clone was found a few times. The chain has TRBV27 and TRBJ2-6; no definite D call. The length of the CDR3 is 15 residues. Germline assignment: CDR1 MNHEY and CDR2 SMNVEV (reference sequence). V was shortened by 3 bases and J by 1 base, with 7 bases between the two germline ends. CDR3: CASSLFPSGANVLTF. CDR3 nucleotide sequence: TGTGCCAGCAGTTTGTTCCCTTCTGGGGCCAACGTCCTGACTTTC.

The chain links TRBV28 to TRBJ2-2, with TRBD2 matching over 8 bases. Germline V lookup: CDR1 MDHEN, CDR2 SYDVKM. The CDR3 sequence is 16 residues long. J was trimmed by 4 bases and V by 5 bases; bases with no gene match: 9. DNA of the CDR3: TGTGCCAGCAGTCGCACCGGGGGGGCCACCACCGGGGAGCTGTTTTTT. Encoded protein: CASSRTGGATTGELFF.

The rearrangement links TRBV19 to TRBJ1-1; D is ambiguous. Per germline, CDR1 LNHDA and CDR2 SQIVND (reference sequence). Trimming took 1 base from V and 0 from J, leaving 9 bases between them. The CDR3 is 15 residues long. The CDR3 is CASSIGGTMNTEAFF. CDR3 coding DNA: TGTGCCAGTAGTATAGGCGGCACCATGAACACTGAAGCTTTCTTT.

The CDR3 DNA reads as TGTGCCATCAGCAAGCTAGCGGCGGGCGAAGAGACCCAGTACTTC. It translates to CAISKLAAGEETQYF. The J gene is TRBJ2-5, the V gene TRBV10-3; 7 bases line up with TRBD2. CDR1 and CDR2 (germline): ENHRY, SYGVKD. Trimming removed 6 bases from V and 3 bases from J; junction bases left unmatched: 10. The CDR3 has 15 residues.

The chain carries TRBV27 and TRBJ1-6, with D hard to call. From germline, CDR1 is MNHEY and CDR2 SMNVEV (reference sequence). This CDR3 spans 16 amino acids. V shed 2 bases and J shed 6 bases, with 14 bases lying between them. The CDR3 region is CASSLRVSGFNSPLHF. Written as DNA, the CDR3 is TGTGCCAGCAGTTTAAGGGTCTCGGGATTTAATTCACCCCTCCACTTT.

This chain joins TRBV5-1 and TRBJ2-1, with D hard to call. The CDR3 is 12 residues long. V was shortened by 0 bases and J by 6 bases, with 4 bases between the two germline ends. Germline CDR1 and CDR2: SGHRS and YFSETQ. CDR3: CASSLVFNEQFF. Here the CDR3 DNA reads TGCGCCAGCAGCTTGGTCTTCAATGAGCAGTTCTTC.